Below, 18 T cell receptor beta chains from the same sample are listed, as sequenced in a study of shared clonotypes between healthy human individuals. Clones were read by immunoSEQ multiplex PCR, and TCRdb kept only the in-frame ones, dropping some. Here the sample spans fewer than 700,000 clones, 95% being singletons. CD8 cells regarded as naive lacked CD45RO, were positively chosen for CCR7, and omitted terminally differentiated effector memory CD45RA+ cells. Material: naive CD8+ T cells sorted from blood. These receptors all stem from a woman in her twenties or thirties in good health.

The CDR3 DNA reads TGTGCCAGCAGTTCCCGCAGTGCGGTCGACGAGCAGTACTTC. Translation gives CASSSRSAVDEQYF. This sequence joins TRBV6-6 and TRBJ2-7; D is undetermined. Trimming took 4 bases from V and 5 from J, leaving 15 bases between them. The CDR3 loop spans 14 amino acids. The germline CDR1 and CDR2 sequences are MNHNY and SVGAGI (reference sequence).

Worth noting for this clone: Additional DNA sequences in this sample encode the identical CDR3. The chain links TRBV27 to TRBJ2-7; TRBD2 matches at 12 bases. Germline CDR1 is MNHEY and CDR2 is SMNVEV (reference sequence). The CDR3 runs 15 residues. Germline trimming cut 4 bases from V and 6 bases from J; bases unmatched to any gene: 7. CDR3 DNA: TGTGCCAGCAGTTCCGGGACTAGCGGGCGTGGCGAGCAGTACTTC. Protein sequence: CASSSGTSGRGEQYF.

The V and J genes are TRBV5-4 and TRBJ1-1; 9 bases line up with TRBD1. The CDR3 loop spans 14 amino acids. V lost 2 bases, J lost 4 bases, and 3 bases stayed unmatched. Germline CDR1 SGHNT, CDR2 YYREEE (reference sequence). DNA for the CDR3: TGTGCCAGCAGCTTACAGGGGGCAGGCACTGAAGCTTTCTTT. This translates into CASSLQGAGTEAFF.

The V and J genes are TRBV29-1 and TRBJ2-1; 15 bases agree with TRBD2. V was pared by 7 bases and J by 2 bases, with 9 bases of the junction left unmatched. The CDR3 extends over 17 amino acids. Per the germline V gene, CDR1 is SQVTM and CDR2 is ANQGSEA. CDR3 coding DNA: TGCAGCGCCCTGGGGACTAGCGGGAGGATCCCCTACAATGAGCAGTTCTTC. Residues: CSALGTSGRIPYNEQFF.

CDR3 protein: CASSLVGQVGEQYF. The CDR3 bases are TGTGCCAGCAGCTTGGTGGGACAGGTAGGGGAGCAGTACTTC. This chain joins TRBV5-4 and TRBJ2-7; TRBD1 matches at 8 bases. This CDR3 region has 14 residues. The germline V gene has CDR1 SGHNT and CDR2 YYREEE (reference sequence). Unmatched junction bases numbered 6, after V lost 0 bases and J lost 7 bases.

The rearrangement joins TRBV7-9 to TRBJ2-1, with TRBD1 identical over 7 bases. Germline CDR1 SEHNR, CDR2 FQNEAQ (reference sequence). Germline trimming cut 5 bases from V and 8 bases from J; bases unmatched to any gene: 12. The CDR3 runs 15 residues. The CDR3 DNA follows: TGTGCCAGCAGCCCTCAGGCGACAGGGACGGATGAGCAGTTCTTC. Translating gives CASSPQATGTDEQFF.

V is TRBV6-5 and J is TRBJ1-1, with D maybe TRBD1 (5 bases). V lost 4 bases, J lost 3 bases, and 9 bases lay in between. Looked up from germline, CDR1 is MNHEY and CDR2 is SVGAGI. The CDR3 covers 13 residues. The chain's CDR3 is CASSLAGYTEAFF. The CDR3 nucleotides read TGTGCCAGCAGTTTGGCAGGGTACACTGAAGCTTTCTTT.

The chain has TRBV7-2 and TRBJ2-3; D could derive from TRBD1 or TRBD2 (5 bases each). CDR1 and CDR2 from the germline V gene are SGHTA and FQGNSA. The ends were cut back, 5 bases at V and 1 base at J, with 13 bases in the middle. There are 15 residues in the CDR3. This CDR3 reads CASSPRRGGTDTQYF. CDR3 bases: TGTGCCAGCAGCCCACGGAGAGGGGGCACAGATACGCAGTATTTT.

This clone appeared once. The CDR3, as DNA: TGTGCCAGCAGTGGGGGGGCCACCTACGAGCAGTACTTC. Amino acids: CASSGGATYEQYF. The chain joins TRBV28 to TRBJ2-5, with D possibly TRBD2 on 7 matching bases. The J call may not be correct, given that the DNA end is closer to TRBJ2-7. The germline gives CDR1 MDHEN, CDR2 SYDVKM. The CDR3 is 13 residues long.

V usage is TRBV6-6 and J usage is TRBJ2-1, with a possible D match to TRBD1 (6 bases). This CDR3 region has 16 residues. V shed 4 bases and J shed 0 bases, with 13 bases lying between them. Per the germline V gene, CDR1 is MNHNY and CDR2 is SVGAGI (reference sequence). The CDR3 coding sequence is TGTGCCAGCAGTTGGGACACCTACCTCTCCTACAATGAGCAGTTCTTC. Protein: CASSWDTYLSYNEQFF.

This chain joins TRBV5-1 and TRBJ2-5; 8 bases match TRBD2. CDR3 size: 19 residues. In germline, CDR1 is SGHRS, CDR2 YFSETQ. After removal of 0 bases from V and 5 bases from J, the junction contained 18 bases not matched to a gene. DNA for the CDR3: TGCGCCAGCAGCTTGGCCGTGGGGGAGCCGGGACTAGGGGCGGAGACCCAGTACTTC. Amino acids: CASSLAVGEPGLGAETQYF. Supplemented by reference TRBV5-1 and TRBJ2-5, the full variable domain reads KAGVTQTPRYLIKTRGQQVTLSCSPISGHRSVSWYQQTPGQGLQFLFEYFSETQRNKGNFPGRFSGRQFSNSRSEMNVSTLELGDSALYLCASSLAVGEPGLGAETQYFGPGTRLLVL.

Notes on this clone: This sample includes further DNA sequences coding for the same CDR3. The rearrangement links TRBV19 to TRBJ2-7, with 8 bases identical to TRBD1. J lost 2 bases, V lost 4 bases, and 4 bases had no gene match. The CDR3 contains 14 residues. CDR1 is LNHDA, CDR2 SQIVND, per germline (reference sequence). The CDR3 DNA reads as TGTGCCAGTAGTACCGGACAGGGTACCTACGAGCAGTACTTC. It translates to CASSTGQGTYEQYF.

This clone has a single count. The chain recombines TRBV4-1 with TRBJ2-1; 8 positions agree with TRBD2. The V segment lost 1 base and the J segment 2 bases; nucleotides outside the gene matches: 4. CDR3 size: 16 residues. Per the germline V gene, CDR1 is MGHRA and CDR2 is YSYEKL. Here the CDR3 DNA reads TGCGCCAGCAGCCAAGCTGCGGGAGGCGCCTACAATGAGCAGTTCTTC. As protein: CASSQAAGGAYNEQFF.

This chain's CDR3 is CASRYRDPEAFF. The CDR3 DNA reads TGTGCCAGCAGGTACAGGGACCCTGAAGCTTTCTTT. The rearrangement joins TRBV6-1 to TRBJ1-1; D may be TRBD1 (6 bases). Trimming stripped 6 bases from V and 6 bases from J, with 11 bases between. CDR3 length: 12 residues. The V gene's germline CDR1 is MNHNS and CDR2 SASEGT.

The CDR3 spells CASSDDYEQYF. In nucleotides, the CDR3 is TGTGCCAGCAGCGATGATTACGAGCAGTACTTC. The rearrangement joins TRBV7-9 to TRBJ2-5; no reliable D call. The end of the DNA fits TRBJ2-7 better, so the J call may be wrong. The CDR3 length is 11 residues. The germline V gene has CDR1 SEHNR and CDR2 FQNEAQ (reference sequence).

This chain uses TRBV15 with TRBJ2-1; 11 bases map to TRBD2. Trimming cost V 3 bases and J 1 base; bases outside gene matches: 5. Germline V CDR1 and CDR2: LNHNV, YYDKDF (reference sequence). CDR3 length: 17 residues. For the CDR3, the DNA is TGTGCCACCAGCAGGGCTAGCGGGGGGAATTCCTACAATGAGCAGTTCTTC. Its translation is CATSRASGGNSYNEQFF.

This clone was seen more than once but under ten times. V gene TRBV7-9 combines with J gene TRBJ2-6; D is perhaps TRBD1 or TRBD2 (5 bases each). V dropped 5 bases and J dropped 0 bases, with 14 bases sitting between them. The CDR3 consists of 17 residues. Germline CDR1 is SEHNR and CDR2 is FQNEAQ (reference sequence). The CDR3 nucleotides read TGTGCCAGCAGCCCGGGACCCAACAACTCTGGGGCCAACGTCCTGACTTTC. It translates to CASSPGPNNSGANVLTF.

The chain joins TRBV27 to TRBJ2-7; possible D gene TRBD2, 6 bases. The CDR3 extends over 14 amino acids. Trimming took 6 bases from V and 6 from J, leaving 18 bases between them. The germline CDR1 and CDR2 sequences are MNHEY and SMNVEV (reference sequence). In DNA, the CDR3 is TGTGCCAGCAGCTCCCTCCCGGGACTCAGCGAGCAGTACTTC. The encoded protein is CASSSLPGLSEQYF.